Presented here are 4 T cell receptor beta chains from one specimen sequenced in a study of blood T cells in healthy people across ages. A second about 7 to 12 cycle PCR used barcoded and J-beta primers. TCRdb re-called the 5' RACE reads with MiXCR, one entry per CDR3 protein. This sample has almost 800,000 distinct CDR3 sequences, with roughly 64% found just once. Source material: blood. The receptors derive from a man aged 30 to 45 in good health.

The chain has TRBV27 and TRBJ2-7; weak D call: TRBD2 (6 bases). V lost 5 bases and J lost 0, with 11 bases in between. The CDR3 is 14 residues long. Germline V gene sequence: CDR1 MNHEY, CDR2 SMNVEV (reference sequence). CDR3 protein: CASSMGGPSYEQYF. CDR3 nucleotides: TGTGCCAGCAGTATGGGAGGTCCCTCCTACGAGCAGTACTTC.

The V gene is TRBV7-2, the J gene TRBJ1-1; D gene unclear. Trimming left V 1 base short and J 7 bases short, with 10 bases between. CDR1 SGHTA and CDR2 FQGNSA come from the germline V gene. The CDR3 extends over 13 amino acids. The CDR3 nucleotides are TGTGCCAGCAGCTTAGAGTACGCAGGTGAAGCTTTCTTT. Its translation is CASSLEYAGEAFF.

This clonotype was seen a handful of times. The chain uses TRBV5-4 and TRBJ2-4; perhaps TRBD1 as D (5 bases). The end of the DNA aligns better with TRBJ2-5, so the J call may be wrong. The germline V gene encodes CDR1 SGHNT and CDR2 YYREEE (reference sequence). The CDR3 is 14 residues long. The CDR3 DNA is TGTGCCAGCAGCGTGGGGCCTAGCCAAGAGACCCAGTACTTC. As protein: CASSVGPSQETQYF.

V gene TRBV7-9 combines with J gene TRBJ1-6; TRBD1 is a possible D gene (6 bases). The V and J ends lost 5 bases and 6 bases respectively, with 11 bases between them. The CDR3 has 14 residues. Germline V gene lookup returns CDR1 SEHNR and CDR2 FQNEAQ (reference sequence). DNA for the CDR3: TGTGCCAGCAGCCCGGACAGCCGTAATTCACCCCTCCACTTT. Protein: CASSPDSRNSPLHF.